This T cell receptor beta chain stems from a study of OX40 agonist ivuxolimab in advanced cancers. Study at large: With ivuxolimab, an agonistic anti-OX40 (CD134) antibody, patients were treated. Study-wide results and limits: At 0.1 to 3.0 mg/kg and by week 6, clonal expansion occurred in CD4+ and CD8+ blood T cells.

Germline assignment: CDR1 SGHKS and CDR2 YYEKEE (reference sequence). This CDR3 is built from 14 residues. The ends were cut back, 0 bases at V and 0 bases at J, with 3 bases in the middle. The table came from immunoSEQ multiplex PCR; TCRdb's copy has only in-frame clones and leaves some out. The data contain 30,000 to 35,000 clones, around 87% of them seen just once; the ten biggest clones take up roughly 25%. About this clone: What it recognizes is unknown.

The V gene is TRBV5-5, the J gene TRBJ1-4; D gene uncertain. The sample in question was CD4+ or CD8+ T cells sorted from blood, obtained in a trial of the OX40 agonist ivuxolimab. The sequence was obtained from an adult with an advanced solid tumor such as melanoma, head and neck, liver or kidney cancer. CDR3 sequence (DNA): TGTGCCAGCAGCTTGGGATCAACTAATGAAAAACTGTTTTTT. This codes for CASSLGSTNEKLFF.